This TCR beta chain was obtained from a study of cytomegalovirus exposure and HLA in healthy donors. Study-wide results and limits: Segments of the TCR beta V type were, in most cases, productive about 90% or about 30% of the time in an earlier analysis. Among TCR sequences, most were rare, though some public TCRs appeared in many donors.

V lost 6 bases, J lost 2 bases, and 7 bases lay in between. Germline loops: CDR1 DFQATT, CDR2 SNEGSKA (reference sequence). The CDR3 has 11 residues. Researchers ran the PCR with 60 Vbeta and 13 Jbeta primers. Method: immunoSEQ multiplex PCR; TCRdb's copy keeps in-frame clones and lacks some. The sample has more than 80,000 clones, around 82% seen once. To note about this clone: Its antigen is currently unknown.

Each donor was healthy, and each was a bone marrow donor. The material sequenced was PBMCs. This sequence was found in a man aged 50 or older in good health and CMV-seronegative. J is TRBJ2-5 and V is TRBV20-1, with D possibly being TRBD2 (5 bases). CDR3: CSADLQETQYF. The DNA of the CDR3 is TGCAGTGCGGACTTACAAGAGACCCAGTACTTC.